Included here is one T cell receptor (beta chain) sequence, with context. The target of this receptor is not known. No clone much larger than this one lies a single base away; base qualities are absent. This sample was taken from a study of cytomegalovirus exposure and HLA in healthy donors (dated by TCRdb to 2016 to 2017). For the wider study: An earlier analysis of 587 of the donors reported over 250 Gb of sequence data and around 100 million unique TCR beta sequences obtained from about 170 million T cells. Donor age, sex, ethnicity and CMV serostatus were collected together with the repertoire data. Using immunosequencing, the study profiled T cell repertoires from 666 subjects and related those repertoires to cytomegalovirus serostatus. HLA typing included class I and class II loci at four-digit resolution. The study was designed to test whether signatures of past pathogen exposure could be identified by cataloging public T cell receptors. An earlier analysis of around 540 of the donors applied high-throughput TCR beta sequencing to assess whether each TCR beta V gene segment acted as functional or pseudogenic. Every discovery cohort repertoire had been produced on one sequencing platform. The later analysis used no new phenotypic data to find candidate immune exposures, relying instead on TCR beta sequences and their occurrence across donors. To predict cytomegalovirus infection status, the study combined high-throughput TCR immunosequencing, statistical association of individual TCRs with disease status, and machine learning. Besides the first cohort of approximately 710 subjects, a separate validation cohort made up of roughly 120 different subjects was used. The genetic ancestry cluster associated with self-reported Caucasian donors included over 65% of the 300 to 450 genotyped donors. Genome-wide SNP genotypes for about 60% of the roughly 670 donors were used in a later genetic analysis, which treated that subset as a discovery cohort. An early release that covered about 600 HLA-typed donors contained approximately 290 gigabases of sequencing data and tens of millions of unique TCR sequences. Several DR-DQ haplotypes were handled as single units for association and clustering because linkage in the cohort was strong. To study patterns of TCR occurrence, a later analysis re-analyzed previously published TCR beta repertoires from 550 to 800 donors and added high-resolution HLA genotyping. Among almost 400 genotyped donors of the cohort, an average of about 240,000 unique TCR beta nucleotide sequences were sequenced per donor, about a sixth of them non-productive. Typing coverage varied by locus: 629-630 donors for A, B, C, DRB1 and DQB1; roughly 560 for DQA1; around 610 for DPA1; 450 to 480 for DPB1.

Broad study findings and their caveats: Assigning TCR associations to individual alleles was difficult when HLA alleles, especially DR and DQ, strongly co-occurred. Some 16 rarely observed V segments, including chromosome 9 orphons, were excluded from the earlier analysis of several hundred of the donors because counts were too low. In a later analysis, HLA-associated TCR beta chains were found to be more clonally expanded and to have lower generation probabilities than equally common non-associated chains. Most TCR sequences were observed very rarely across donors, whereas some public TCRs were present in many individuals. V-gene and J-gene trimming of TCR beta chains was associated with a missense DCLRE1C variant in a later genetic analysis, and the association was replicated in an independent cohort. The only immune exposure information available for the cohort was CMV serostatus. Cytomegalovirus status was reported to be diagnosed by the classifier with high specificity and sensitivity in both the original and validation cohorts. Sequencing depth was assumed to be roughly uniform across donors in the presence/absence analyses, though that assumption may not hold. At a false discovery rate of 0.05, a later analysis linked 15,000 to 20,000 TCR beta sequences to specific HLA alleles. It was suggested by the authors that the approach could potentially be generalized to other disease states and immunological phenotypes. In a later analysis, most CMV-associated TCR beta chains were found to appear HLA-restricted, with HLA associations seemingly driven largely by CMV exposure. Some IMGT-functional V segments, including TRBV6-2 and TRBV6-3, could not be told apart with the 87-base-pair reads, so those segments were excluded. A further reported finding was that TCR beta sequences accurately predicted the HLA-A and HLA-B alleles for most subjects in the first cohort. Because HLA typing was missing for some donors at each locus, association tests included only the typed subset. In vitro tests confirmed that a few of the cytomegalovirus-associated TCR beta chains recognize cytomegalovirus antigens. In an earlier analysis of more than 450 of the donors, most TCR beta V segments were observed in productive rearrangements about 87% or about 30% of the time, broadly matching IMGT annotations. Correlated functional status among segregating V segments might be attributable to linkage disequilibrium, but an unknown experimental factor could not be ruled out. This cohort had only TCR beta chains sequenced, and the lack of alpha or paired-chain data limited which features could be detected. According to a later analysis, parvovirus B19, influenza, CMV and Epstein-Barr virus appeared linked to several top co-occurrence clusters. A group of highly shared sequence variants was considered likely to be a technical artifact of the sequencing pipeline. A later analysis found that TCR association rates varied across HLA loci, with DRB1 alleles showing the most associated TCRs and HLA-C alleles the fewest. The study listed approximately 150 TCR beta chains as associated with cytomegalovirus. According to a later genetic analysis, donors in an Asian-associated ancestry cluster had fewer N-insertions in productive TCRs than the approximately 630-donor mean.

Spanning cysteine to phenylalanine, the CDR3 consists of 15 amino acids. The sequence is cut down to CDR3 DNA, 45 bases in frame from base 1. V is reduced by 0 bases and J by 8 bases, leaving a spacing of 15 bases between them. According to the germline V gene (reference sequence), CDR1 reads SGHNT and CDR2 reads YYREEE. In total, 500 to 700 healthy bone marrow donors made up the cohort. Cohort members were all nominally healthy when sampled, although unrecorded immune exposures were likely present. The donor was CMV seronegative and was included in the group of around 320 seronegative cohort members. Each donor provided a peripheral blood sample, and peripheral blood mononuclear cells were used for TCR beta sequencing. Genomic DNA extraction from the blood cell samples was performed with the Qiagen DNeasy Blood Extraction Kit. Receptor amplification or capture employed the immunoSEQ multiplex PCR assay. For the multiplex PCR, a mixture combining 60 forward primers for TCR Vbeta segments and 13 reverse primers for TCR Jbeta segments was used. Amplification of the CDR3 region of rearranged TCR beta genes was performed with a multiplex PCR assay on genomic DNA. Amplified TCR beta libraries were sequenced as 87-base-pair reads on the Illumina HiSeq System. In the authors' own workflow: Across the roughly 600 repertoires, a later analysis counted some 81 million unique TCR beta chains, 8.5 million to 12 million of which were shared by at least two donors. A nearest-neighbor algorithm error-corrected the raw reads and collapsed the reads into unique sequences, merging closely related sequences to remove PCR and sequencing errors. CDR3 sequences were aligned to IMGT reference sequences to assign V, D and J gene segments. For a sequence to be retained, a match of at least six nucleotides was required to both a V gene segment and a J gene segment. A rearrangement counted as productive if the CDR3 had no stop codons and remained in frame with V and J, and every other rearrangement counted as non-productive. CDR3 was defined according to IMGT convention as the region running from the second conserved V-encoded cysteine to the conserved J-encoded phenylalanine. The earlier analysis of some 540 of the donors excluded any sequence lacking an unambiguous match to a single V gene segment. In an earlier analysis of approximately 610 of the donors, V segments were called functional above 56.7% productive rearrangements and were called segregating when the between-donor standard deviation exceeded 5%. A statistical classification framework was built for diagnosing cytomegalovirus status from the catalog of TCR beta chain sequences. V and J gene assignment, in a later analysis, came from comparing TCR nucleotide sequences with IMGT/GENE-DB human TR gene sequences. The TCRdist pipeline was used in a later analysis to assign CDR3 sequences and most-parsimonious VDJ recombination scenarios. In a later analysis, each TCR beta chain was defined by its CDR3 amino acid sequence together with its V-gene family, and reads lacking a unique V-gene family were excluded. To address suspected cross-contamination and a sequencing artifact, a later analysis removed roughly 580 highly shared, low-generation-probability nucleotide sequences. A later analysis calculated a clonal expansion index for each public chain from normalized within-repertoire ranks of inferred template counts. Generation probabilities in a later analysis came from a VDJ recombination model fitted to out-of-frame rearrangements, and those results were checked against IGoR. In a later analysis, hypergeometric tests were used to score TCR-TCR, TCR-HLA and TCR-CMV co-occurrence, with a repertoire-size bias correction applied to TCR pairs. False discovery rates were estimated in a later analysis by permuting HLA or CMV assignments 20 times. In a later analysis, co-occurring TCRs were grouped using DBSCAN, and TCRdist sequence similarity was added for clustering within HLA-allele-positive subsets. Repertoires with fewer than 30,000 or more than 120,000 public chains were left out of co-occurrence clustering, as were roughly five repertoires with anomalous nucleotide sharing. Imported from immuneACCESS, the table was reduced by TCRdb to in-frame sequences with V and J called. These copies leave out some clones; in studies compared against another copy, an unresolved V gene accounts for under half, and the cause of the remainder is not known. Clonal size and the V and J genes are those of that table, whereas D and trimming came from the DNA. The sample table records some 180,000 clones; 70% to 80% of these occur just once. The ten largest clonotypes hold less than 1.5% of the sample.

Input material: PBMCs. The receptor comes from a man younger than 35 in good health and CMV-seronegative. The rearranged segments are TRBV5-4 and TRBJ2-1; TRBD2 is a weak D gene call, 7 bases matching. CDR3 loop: CASSLDVGGPYEQFF. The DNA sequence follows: TGTGCCAGCAGCTTGGACGTGGGGGGGCCGTATGAGCAGTTCTTC.